This TCR beta chain stems from a study of cytomegalovirus exposure and HLA in healthy donors. Study in general: The platform used for the roughly 120 validation repertoires matched that of the roughly 700 first-cohort repertoires, a later analysis reported. Study-wide results and caveats: Subsequent analysis showed first-cohort TCR clusters tending to co-occur in some 120 validation repertoires. There were some public TCRs occurring in many donors, but most TCR sequences were rare. A few CMV-associated chains proved CMV antigen-specific in vitro.

This clone has ten or more counts. Its cognate antigen is unknown. The protocol was immunoSEQ multiplex PCR, while the TCRdb copy is restricted to in-frame clones and leaves out a portion. In the table there are 150,000 to 200,000 clones, around nine tenths of which are singletons. Trimming shortened V by 1 base and J by 0 bases, and 7 bases separated the two germline ends. This CDR3 contains 16 residues. CDR1 and CDR2 from the germline V gene are SGHDN and FVKESK. The sequenced sample consisted of PBMCs. The clonotype comes from a woman in her thirties in good health and CMV-seronegative. J is TRBJ1-6 and V is TRBV14; D is unclear. The CDR3 reads CASSQAPSSYNSPLHF. The CDR3 bases are TGTGCCAGCAGCCAAGCCCCTAGCTCCTATAATTCACCCCTCCACTTT.